The 26 T cell receptor beta chains reported below all come from one sample, sequenced in a study of blood T cell repertoires in COVID-19. Assay used: immunoSEQ multiplex PCR; TCRdb lists only in-frame clones, some missing. The repertoire includes 450,000 to 500,000 clones, about nine tenths of them detected once, and 0.7% sits in the top ten. The sequenced material came from PBMCs or T cells enriched from blood (not recorded which). These TCRs come from a woman under 30 who had recovered from COVID-19.

V and J are TRBV7-3 and TRBJ2-7, with 8 positions matching TRBD1. The V gene's germline CDR1 is SGHTA and CDR2 FQGTGA. With 5 bases clipped from V and 3 bases from J, the junction kept 6 bases outside the gene matches. The CDR3 covers 14 residues. The CDR3 coding sequence is TGTGCCAGCAGCCTGACAGGGGACAGCTACGAGCAGTACTTC. Residues: CASSLTGDSYEQYF.

This clone was observed a single time. The chain links TRBV2 to TRBJ2-4; 7 bases fit TRBD2. From germline, CDR1 is SNHLY and CDR2 FYNNEI. After removal of 1 base from V and 4 bases from J, the junction contained 4 bases not matched to a gene. The CDR3 has 15 amino acids. CDR3 nucleotides: TGTGCCAGCAGTGAAGGGTCTAGCGGAAAAAACATTCAGTACTTC. This gives the protein CASSEGSSGKNIQYF.

This sequence joins TRBV28 and TRBJ2-3; 12 bases align to TRBD2. The CDR3 consists of 16 residues. Germline CDR1 reads MDHEN; CDR2 reads SYDVKM. The J segment lost 7 bases and the V segment lost 5 bases, leaving 10 bases of the junction unmatched. This CDR3 is CASSPRLAGALNTQYF. In nucleotides, the CDR3 is TGTGCCAGCAGTCCCCGACTAGCGGGGGCCCTCAATACGCAGTATTTT.

This clone showed up just once. The V gene is TRBV6-5, the J gene TRBJ2-7; D may be TRBD1 (5 bases). The V gene's germline CDR1 is MNHEY and CDR2 SVGAGI. This CDR3 comprises 16 residues. Trimming stripped 2 bases from V and 7 bases from J, with 21 bases between. The CDR3 coding sequence is TGTGCCAGCAGTTACACAGGCTCTGGAACCCTGTGGGAGCAGTACTTC. This encodes CASSYTGSGTLWEQYF.

The V and J genes are TRBV10-2 and TRBJ1-1; 7 bases are a match to TRBD1. V was pared by 0 bases and J by 7 bases, with 17 bases of the junction left unmatched. Germline assignment: CDR1 WSHSY and CDR2 SAAADI. The CDR3 sequence is 18 residues long. CDR3 amino acids: CASSESGWTGALNGEAFF. The CDR3, as DNA: TGCGCCAGCAGTGAGTCGGGGTGGACAGGAGCCTTAAACGGTGAAGCTTTCTTT.

V usage is TRBV18 and J usage is TRBJ1-2; TRBD1 matches at 8 bases. The CDR3 has 14 residues. The trim removed 3 bases at V and 3 bases at J, leaving 3 bases unmatched. Germline assignment: CDR1 KGHSH and CDR2 LQKENI. The CDR3 nucleotides read TGTGCCAGCTCACCCTCGGGACAGGACTATGGCTACACCTTC. It is translated as CASSPSGQDYGYTF. Filled out from reference TRBV18 and TRBJ1-2, the complete variable domain reads NAGVMQNPRHLVRRRGQEARLRCSPMKGHSHVYWYRQLPEEGLKFMVYLQKENIIDESGMPKERFSAEFPKEGPSILRIQQVVRGDSAAYFCASSPSGQDYGYTFGSGTRLTVV.

The gene calls are TRBV7-2 and TRBJ2-7; possible D gene TRBD1, 6 bases. Germline loops: CDR1 SGHTA, CDR2 FQGNSA. The V and J ends lost 5 bases and 5 bases respectively, with 19 bases between them. This CDR3 has 15 amino acids. CDR3 sequence reads: CASSPIGTFHHEQYF. The CDR3 DNA is TGTGCCAGCAGCCCCATTGGGACATTTCACCACGAGCAGTACTTC.

The sample holds one count of this clone. V usage is TRBV27 and J usage is TRBJ1-6; tentatively, D is TRBD1 (5 bases). Trimming left V 3 bases short and J 6 bases short, with 12 bases between. CDR1 MNHEY and CDR2 SMNVEV come from the germline V gene (reference sequence). The CDR3 is 15 amino acids. The CDR3 sequence is CASSLEGPLNSPLHF. The CDR3 DNA follows: TGTGCCAGCAGTTTGGAGGGGCCCCTTAATTCACCCCTCCACTTT.

The genes are TRBV10-3 and TRBJ1-6; D is ambiguous. The CDR3 runs to 16 residues. Trimming removed 1 base from V and 5 bases from J, with 12 bases in between. Germline-derived CDR1 and CDR2 are ENHRY and SYGVKD. The CDR3 region has the DNA TGTGCCATCAGTGAGTGGCAGGTGGTACATAATTCACCCCTCCACTTT. Translated, it gives CAISEWQVVHNSPLHF.

The CDR3 DNA sequence: TGTGCCACTGCTAGCCAGGGGGCGGTCGGGGAGCTGTTTTTT. This sequence encodes CATASQGAVGELFF. V gene TRBV2 combines with J gene TRBJ2-2; the match to TRBD1 covers 8 bases. This CDR3 is 14 amino acids long. Germline V gene lookup returns CDR1 SNHLY and CDR2 FYNNEI. V shed 10 bases and J 7 bases; nucleotides not matched to a gene: 11.

The gene calls are TRBV24-1 and TRBJ2-6, with a weak D call TRBD2 (6 bases). Trimming shortened V by 5 bases and J by 1 base, and 11 bases separated the two germline ends. CDR1 is KGHDR, CDR2 SFDVKD, per germline. This CDR3 is 16 amino acids long. DNA of the CDR3: TGTGCCACCAGTGCGGAGGGGAGTTCTGGGGCCAACGTCCTGACTTTC. It specifies CATSAEGSSGANVLTF.

This chain's CDR3 is CAIGGQLYEQYF. The CDR3 region has the DNA TGTGCCATCGGTGGACAGCTCTACGAGCAGTACTTC. The chain links TRBV10-3 to TRBJ2-7, with a weak D call TRBD1 (6 bases). This CDR3 comprises 12 residues. The germline gives CDR1 ENHRY, CDR2 SYGVKD. V lost 8 bases and J lost 3, with 11 bases in between.

This rearrangement joins TRBV4-1 to TRBJ1-5, with a weak D call TRBD1 (6 bases). CDR1 MGHRA and CDR2 YSYEKL come from the germline V gene. V lost 1 base, J lost 2 bases, and 18 bases lay in between. The CDR3 sequence is 18 residues long. The CDR3 bases are TGCGCCAGCAGCCAAGTAAGGGCAGGGGTAGTGGGCAATCAGCCCCAGCATTTT. It translates to CASSQVRAGVVGNQPQHF.

The CDR3 sequence is CATSAGSQNTGELFF. In DNA form, the CDR3 reads TGTGCCACCAGTGCCGGGTCCCAAAACACCGGGGAGCTGTTTTTT. This chain joins TRBV24-1 and TRBJ2-2; D unclear. CDR3 length equals 15 residues. Deletions cut 5 bases from V and 2 bases from J, with 11 bases between. In germline, CDR1 is KGHDR, CDR2 SFDVKD.

The chain recombines TRBV12-5 with TRBJ2-3; 9 positions match TRBD1. This CDR3 contains 16 residues. Germline CDR1 LGHNT, CDR2 FRNRAP. V dropped 6 bases and J dropped 2; count of bases not matched to a gene: 9. This CDR3 is CASGPDRGGNTDTQYF. In nucleotides, the CDR3 is TGTGCTAGTGGCCCGGACAGGGGAGGAAACACAGATACGCAGTATTTT.

The chain joins TRBV3-1 (or the pseudogene TRBV3-2) to TRBJ1-2; possible D gene TRBD1, 5 bases. V was pared by 1 base and J by 8 bases, with 11 bases between. CDR3 length equals 13 residues. Germline V lookup: CDR1 LGHDT, CDR2 YNNKEL (reference sequence). CDR3 bases: TGTGCCAGCAGCCAAGGACGAACAGGAGGCTACACCTTC. It is translated as CASSQGRTGGYTF.

The chain is built from TRBV5-4 and TRBJ2-2; TRBD1 might be the D (6 bases). Germline lookup yields CDR1 SGHNT and CDR2 YYREEE (reference sequence). Trimming shortened V by 0 bases and J by 3 bases, and 12 bases separated the two germline ends. The CDR3 sequence is 16 residues long. The CDR3 is CASSLGGGRYTGELFF. Here the CDR3 DNA reads TGTGCCAGCAGCTTGGGAGGGGGAAGGTACACCGGGGAGCTGTTTTTT. The full variable domain, completed using reference TRBV5-4 and TRBJ2-2, is ETGVTQSPTHLIKTRGQQVTLRCSSQSGHNTVSWYQQALGQGPQFIFQYYREEENGRGNFPPRFSGLQFPNYSSELNVNALELDDSALYLCASSLGGGRYTGELFFGEGSRLTVL.

The chain combines TRBV7-9 with TRBJ2-7; 7 bases line up with TRBD1. The trim removed 5 bases at V and 3 bases at J, leaving 10 bases unmatched. Germline assignment: CDR1 SEHNR and CDR2 FQNEAQ (reference sequence). The CDR3 covers 15 residues. The CDR3 here is CASSPKVTGVYEQYF. The CDR3, as DNA: TGTGCCAGCAGCCCAAAGGTCACAGGGGTCTACGAGCAGTACTTC.

The chain couples TRBV2 to TRBJ1-6; TRBD1 matches 9 bases. The CDR3 has 14 amino acids. Germline CDR1 and CDR2: SNHLY and FYNNEI. After removal of 6 bases from V and 8 bases from J, the junction contained 5 bases not matched to a gene. The CDR3 DNA follows: TGTGCCAGCAGAGGGGACAGGGTTCATTCACCCCTCCACTTT. Translation gives CASRGDRVHSPLHF.

This clone has more than one count but fewer than ten. DNA for the CDR3: TGTGCCAGCAGCCAGACAGCCGATAATTCACCCCTCCACTTT. It yields the protein CASSQTADNSPLHF. This rearrangement joins TRBV4-2 to TRBJ1-6; weak D call: TRBD1 (5 bases). Trimming left V 3 bases short and J 5 bases short, with 8 bases between. This CDR3 contains 14 residues. Per germline, CDR1 LGHNA and CDR2 YNFKEQ.

The CDR3 is CAGTDGLYGYTF. Written as DNA, the CDR3 is TGTGCCGGAACGGACGGACTCTATGGCTACACCTTC. The chain links TRBV2 to TRBJ1-2; D is unclear. This CDR3 has 12 residues. Germline CDR1 and CDR2: SNHLY and FYNNEI. Between the trimmed V and J ends, which lost 11 bases and 4 bases, there was a span of 14 bases.

The rearrangement links TRBV7-6 to TRBJ1-1; no reliable D call. Germline-derived CDR1 and CDR2 are SGHVS and FNYEAQ. The CDR3 loop spans 16 amino acids. Trimming shortened V by 8 bases and J by 1 base, and 20 bases separated the two germline ends. Written as DNA, the CDR3 is TGTGCCAGCTCTTTAAACTCCGTGGCAGGGAACACTGAAGCTTTCTTT. As protein: CASSLNSVAGNTEAFF.

The chain combines TRBV6-2 or TRBV6-3 with TRBJ2-5; a possible D gene is TRBD2 (6 bases). The CDR3 is 17 amino acids. The germline V gene has CDR1 MNHEY and CDR2 SVGEGT. The ends were cut back, 0 bases at V and 1 base at J, with 15 bases in the middle. CDR3 protein: CASSYSSAGKSQETQYF. The DNA for the CDR3 is TGTGCCAGCAGTTACTCATCCGCGGGGAAGTCCCAAGAGACCCAGTACTTC.

The table lists this clone with many counts. The chain has TRBV7-2 and TRBJ2-7; 12 nucleotides match TRBD1. The CDR3 has 15 residues. V dropped 4 bases and J dropped 7; count of bases not matched to a gene: 8. From germline, CDR1 is SGHTA and CDR2 FQGNSA. CDR3 DNA: TGTGCCAGCAGCTGGCCGGGACAGGGGGCGGGTGAGCAGTACTTC. This translates into CASSWPGQGAGEQYF.

The V and J genes are TRBV13 and TRBJ2-1, with a tentative D call TRBD2 (5 bases). The V end was cut by 5 bases, the J end by 4 bases, with 9 bases between. CDR1 is PRHDT and CDR2 is FYEKMQ in the germline V gene (reference sequence). The CDR3 covers 13 residues. The CDR3 DNA reads as TGTGCCAGCAGCCCCGGAGGATACAATGAGCAGTTCTTC. Amino acids: CASSPGGYNEQFF.

The CDR3 protein is CASSLETSQQYF. In nucleotides, the CDR3 is TGTGCCAGCAGTCTAGAGACTTCGCAGCAGTACTTC. The rearrangement links TRBV28 to TRBJ2-7, with unresolved D. The CDR3 is 12 residues long. The V and J ends lost 5 bases and 8 bases respectively, with 13 bases between them. Germline assignment: CDR1 MDHEN and CDR2 SYDVKM.